The rows below give T cell receptor beta chains drawn from one sample of a study of blood T cell repertoires in COVID-19. Using immunoSEQ multiplex PCR, the repertoire was profiled, and TCRdb retains in-frame clones only, with some absent. This table holds roughly 260,000 clones, around 90% found once. What was sequenced was PBMCs or T cells enriched from blood (not recorded which). These receptors all come from a woman in her twenties or thirties with acute COVID-19. CDR3s include the opening cysteine and the closing phenylalanine or tryptophan. D genes are given only for firm matches. The size field is filled for only some rows; it gives once, few, many or a size class.

clone size,J gene,V gene,D gene,CDR3 protein,CDR3 DNA
-,TRBJ1-2,TRBV10-3,TRBD1,CAISESLQGADGYTF,TGTGCCATCAGTGAGAGCCTACAGGGGGCGGATGGCTACACCTTC
once,TRBJ2-1,TRBV3-1/TRBV3-2,TRBD2,CASSQVITEERGGNEQFF,TGTGCCAGCAGCCAAGTCATCACAGAGGAGCGGGGGGGAAATGAGCAGTTCTTC
few,TRBJ2-5,TRBV6-2/TRBV6-3,-,CASSPQGQTQYF,TGTGCCAGCAGTCCACAGGGACAGACCCAGTACTTC
-,TRBJ1-2,TRBV19,-,CASSGTLRGYTF,TGTGCCAGCAGTGGGACACTCAGGGGCTACACCTTC
-,TRBJ2-3,TRBV11-1,TRBD2,CASSLGLAVQDTQYF,TGTGCCAGCAGCTTAGGTCTAGCGGTTCAGGATACGCAGTATTTT
-,TRBJ2-5,TRBV18,-,CASSQTRTAYQETQYF,TGTGCCAGCTCACAAACTAGGACAGCGTACCAAGAGACCCAGTACTTC
-,TRBJ1-5,TRBV10-2,TRBD1,CASSGGTANQPQHF,TGCGCCAGCAGTGGCGGGACAGCTAATCAGCCCCAGCATTTT
-,TRBJ1-1,TRBV3-1/TRBV3-2,TRBD1,CASSQGDREAFF,TGTGCCAGCAGCCAAGGGGACAGGGAAGCTTTCTTT
-,TRBJ2-7,TRBV7-2,TRBD2,CASSLRAGGSYEQYF,TGTGCCAGCAGCCTCCGAGCGGGGGGTTCCTACGAGCAGTACTTC
-,TRBJ2-7,TRBV11-2,TRBD2,CASSVASGGLYEQYF,TGTGCCAGCAGCGTCGCTAGCGGGGGCCTCTACGAGCAGTACTTC
-,TRBJ1-3,TRBV11-3,-,CASSSAGGNTIYF,TGTGCCAGCAGCTCCGCAGGGGGAAACACCATATATTTT
-,TRBJ2-7,TRBV19,-,CASSIGLGPKHEQYF,TGTGCCAGTAGTATAGGTCTGGGCCCCAAGCACGAGCAGTACTTC
-,TRBJ2-7,TRBV2,TRBD1,CASSETGGASYF,TGTGCCAGCAGTGAGACAGGGGGCGCCTCTTACTTC
-,TRBJ2-1,TRBV5-4,TRBD2,CASSPGLAVNEQFF,TGTGCCAGCAGCCCGGGACTAGCGGTGAATGAGCAGTTCTTC
-,TRBJ1-6,TRBV6-6,TRBD1,CASSSRGQGPRSPLHF,TGTGCCAGCAGTAGCCGAGGACAGGGGCCTCGTTCACCCCTCCACTTT
once,TRBJ2-1,TRBV3-1/TRBV3-2,TRBD2,CASSQVGGGSYNEQFF,TGTGCCAGCAGCCAGGTTGGCGGGGGGTCCTACAATGAGCAGTTCTTC
-,TRBJ2-2,TRBV5-5,TRBD1,CASSLGDRGTGELFF,TGTGCCAGCAGCTTAGGGGACAGGGGAACCGGGGAGCTGTTTTTT
-,TRBJ1-3,TRBV5-4,-,CASSAGFPSPGNTIYF,TGTGCCAGCAGCGCCGGGTTTCCAAGTCCTGGAAACACCATATATTTT
-,TRBJ1-1,TRBV12-3/TRBV12-4,-,CASSILNTEAFF,TGTGCCAGCAGCATACTTAACACTGAAGCTTTCTTT
-,TRBJ1-6,TRBV3-1/TRBV3-2,-,CASSHQRKGEVHF,TGTGCCAGCAGCCACCAGAGGAAGGGGGAAGTCCACTTT
-,TRBJ1-5,TRBV20-1,-,CSAGGQPQHF,TGCAGTGCAGGAGGTCAGCCCCAGCATTTT
-,TRBJ2-7,TRBV10-3,-,CAISVGPGQGGEQYF,TGTGCCATCAGTGTGGGCCCGGGACAAGGGGGCGAGCAGTACTTC
-,TRBJ1-1,TRBV7-6,TRBD1,CASSSDRDTEAFF,TGTGCCAGCAGCTCGGACAGGGACACTGAAGCTTTCTTT
-,TRBJ2-1,TRBV11-2,-,CASSSTSTYNEQFF,TGTGCCAGCAGCTCCACAAGTACCTACAATGAGCAGTTCTTC
-,TRBJ2-7,TRBV4-1,TRBD1,CASSQRGTGLYEQYF,TGCGCCAGCAGCCAAAGAGGGACAGGGTTGTACGAGCAGTACTTC
-,TRBJ1-1,TRBV7-9,TRBD1,CASSPPTGGTEAFF,TGTGCCAGCAGCCCGCCGACAGGGGGCACTGAAGCTTTCTTT
-,TRBJ1-2,TRBV5-1,-,CASSLDLSGFRGYTF,TGCGCCAGCAGCTTGGATTTGTCAGGGTTTCGGGGCTACACCTTC
-,TRBJ2-7,TRBV5-4,TRBD1,CASSSTWTGVYEQYF,TGTGCCAGCAGCTCGACCTGGACAGGGGTCTACGAGCAGTACTTC
-,TRBJ1-1,TRBV7-9,TRBD1,CASSLEATGKGGEAFF,TGTGCCAGCAGCTTAGAGGCGACAGGGAAGGGAGGTGAAGCTTTCTTT
-,TRBJ2-5,TRBV4-2,-,CASSQDGLASQETQYF,TGTGCCAGCAGCCAAGATGGGCTAGCGTCTCAAGAGACCCAGTACTTC
-,TRBJ2-7,TRBV7-8,-,CASSLGLGLGSVPYEQYF,TGTGCCAGCAGCTTAGGTCTCGGGTTAGGTTCGGTCCCCTACGAGCAGTACTTC
-,TRBJ1-4,TRBV19,TRBD1,CASRSRALRQGAHLNEKLFF,TGTGCCAGTAGGTCACGAGCCTTGCGACAGGGGGCCCACCTTAATGAAAAACTGTTTTTT
-,TRBJ1-2,TRBV19,-,CASSGRGRSLPLCGYTF,TGTGCCAGTAGCGGAAGGGGCCGGAGTTTACCCCTATGTGGCTACACCTTC
-,TRBJ2-1,TRBV7-2,-,CASSRDFLAEQFF,TGTGCCAGCAGCCGGGACTTCCTCGCGGAGCAGTTCTTC